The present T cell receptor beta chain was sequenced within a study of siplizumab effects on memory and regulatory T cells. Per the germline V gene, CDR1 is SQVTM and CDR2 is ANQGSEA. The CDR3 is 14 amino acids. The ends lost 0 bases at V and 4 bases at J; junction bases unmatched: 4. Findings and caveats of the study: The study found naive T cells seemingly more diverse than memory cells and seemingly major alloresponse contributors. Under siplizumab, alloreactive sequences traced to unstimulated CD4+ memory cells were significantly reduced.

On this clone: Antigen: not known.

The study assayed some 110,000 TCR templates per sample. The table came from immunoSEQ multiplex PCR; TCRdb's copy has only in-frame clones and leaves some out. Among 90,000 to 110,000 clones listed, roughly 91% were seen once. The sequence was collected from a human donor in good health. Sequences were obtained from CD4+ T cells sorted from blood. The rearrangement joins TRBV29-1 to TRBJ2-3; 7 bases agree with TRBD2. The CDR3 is CSVEDRAGADTQYF. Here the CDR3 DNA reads TGCAGCGTTGAAGATAGGGCGGGAGCAGATACGCAGTATTTT.